Listed below are T cell receptor beta chains from one sample, sequenced in a study of blood T cell repertoires in COVID-19. This table comes from immunoSEQ multiplex PCR, and its TCRdb copy is limited to in-frame clones, with some not included. The sample lists approximately 90,000 clones; about nine tenths were seen once. Input material: peripheral blood. The receptors stem from a man in his 60s with acute or convalescent COVID-19. CDR3s include the opening cysteine and the closing phenylalanine or tryptophan. D genes are given only for firm matches. The size entry is marked missing in some rows and otherwise reads once, few, many or a size class.

>.|TRBJ2-1|TRBV5-1|TRBD1
TGCGCCAGCAGCTTGGCGGGACAGGGGGCTTTCGGTGAGCAGTTCTTC
CASSLAGQGAFGEQFF
>.|TRBJ2-3|TRBV6-6|TRBD1
TGTGCCAGCAGTTCGGGACAGGGGATAACAGATACGCAGTATTTT
CASSSGQGITDTQYF
>.|TRBJ2-2|TRBV4-2|.
TGTGCCAGCAGCCAAGCCCCTACCGAGAGACGGGGCGGGGAGCTGTTTTTT
CASSQAPTERRGGELFF
>once|TRBJ2-5|TRBV4-2|.
TGTGCCAGCAGCCAAGCACTAGCCGTAGAGACCCAGTACTTC
CASSQALAVETQYF
>.|TRBJ1-6|TRBV5-4|.
TGTGCCAGCAGCGCGTCACCGCGGGCACCCCTCCACTTT
CASSASPRAPLHF
>.|TRBJ2-7|TRBV5-4|TRBD1
TGTGCCAGCAGCTTGAGGGGACAGGGAGTTCCCGAGCAGTACTTC
CASSLRGQGVPEQYF
>.|TRBJ2-3|TRBV2|.
TGTGCCAGCAGTCGACCAGGGAACACAGATACGCAGTATTTT
CASSRPGNTDTQYF
>.|TRBJ2-3|TRBV6-6|.
TGTGCCAGCAGGAGGTCGGCTAGCGCTAGCACAGATACGCAGTATTTT
CASRRSASASTDTQYF
>.|TRBJ2-5|TRBV7-2|.
TGTGCCAGCAGCTTAGATAGCGCAGAGACCCAGTACTTC
CASSLDSAETQYF
>.|TRBJ1-2|TRBV2|.
TGTGCCAGCAGTGTCGAGGAATCCTATGGCTACACCTTC
CASSVEESYGYTF
>.|TRBJ2-1|TRBV7-3|.
TGTGCCAGCAGCTTATCTGAGGAGGGTGAGCAGTTCTTC
CASSLSEEGEQFF
>.|TRBJ2-2|TRBV19|TRBD1
TGTGCCAGTCATCCCCGGGACAGGATGAACACCGGGGAGCTGTTTTTT
CASHPRDRMNTGELFF
>few|TRBJ1-6|TRBV5-3|.
TGTGCCAGAAGCTTGGGAACGGCCGGGAGTTCACCCCTCCACTTT
CARSLGTAGSSPLHF
>.|TRBJ2-7|TRBV29-1|TRBD1
TGCAGCGGCGGGACAGGGCGACGCGAGCAGTACTTC
CSGGTGRREQYF
>.|TRBJ1-6|TRBV9|TRBD1
TGTGCCAGCAGCATACAGGGGGCAGGGTCACCCCTCCACTTT
CASSIQGAGSPLHF
>.|TRBJ1-4|TRBV5-1|TRBD1
TGCGCCAGCAGCTCGGGACAGGGTCATGAAAAACTGTTTTTT
CASSSGQGHEKLFF
>.|TRBJ1-2|TRBV28|.
TGTGCCAGCAGTTTAGGTCAGGGCTCGGGTGGCTACACCTTC
CASSLGQGSGGYTF
>.|TRBJ2-5|TRBV19|.
TGTGCCAGTAGTAAAAGGACAGCACAAGAGACCCAGTACTTC
CASSKRTAQETQYF